This T cell receptor (beta chain) was sequenced during a study of T-cell reconstitution after alpha-beta-depleted transplantation in children. Whole-study results and caveats: Surviving recipient T cells and intrathymic progenitors accounted for some patients' high TCRbeta diversity at day 60. Most T-cell counts and diversity one year after the transplant came from T cells that were newly produced. Alpha-beta T cells present about two months after transplant were reported to originate from several hundred expanded graft clones.

CDR1 is SEHNR and CDR2 is FQNEAQ in the germline V gene (reference sequence). This CDR3 is built from 15 residues. The J segment lost 3 bases and the V segment lost 5 bases, leaving 9 bases of the junction unmatched. Preparation of the TCRbeta library involved a method that used unique molecular identifiers. From the PCR reads, TCRdb called clonotypes with MiXCR, one entry per CDR3 protein. This repertoire shows about 830,000 distinct CDR3 sequences, approximately 15% found once; its top ten account for approximately 4.5%. This clonotype was counted only a few times. The antigen is not known. The sequence came from a male patient aged 5 to 17 who had a stem cell transplant for acute lymphoblastic leukemia, so the T cells may come from the graft donor. This rearrangement joins TRBV7-9 to TRBJ2-7; 8 nucleotides agree with TRBD1. Specimen: PBMCs, mostly from graft donor cells, collected 360 days after TCRalphabeta/CD19-depleted stem cell transplant. The CDR3 reads CASSGHRGSRYEQYF. CDR3 nucleotides: TGTGCCAGCAGCGGTCACAGGGGGAGCCGCTACGAGCAGTACTTC.